This T cell receptor (beta chain) was profiled in a study of blood T cell repertoires in COVID-19. About the study: PBMCs, B-cell-depleted T cells, or T cells provided the cDNA or gDNA that made up the material.

Assay used: immunoSEQ multiplex PCR; TCRdb lists only in-frame clones, some missing. The sample consists of some 390,000 clones, about 89% of them appearing once. This CDR3 is 15 amino acids long. J lost 9 bases, V lost 0 bases, and 6 bases had no gene match. The germline gives CDR1 SGDLS, CDR2 YYNGEE. The sample comprised peripheral blood. The clonotype comes from a woman aged 40-49 years with COVID-19, enrolled during active disease. The chain employs TRBV9 and TRBJ2-1; TRBD2 aligns across 10 bases. This CDR3 is CASSVVASGSGEQFF. The CDR3 coding sequence is TGTGCCAGCAGCGTAGTGGCTAGCGGGAGTGGTGAGCAGTTCTTC.